The next 8 T cell receptor beta chains were all read from a single sample in a study of identical twins. From the 5' RACE reads, TCRdb called clonotypes with MiXCR, one entry per CDR3 protein. This table has 500,000 to 650,000 distinct CDR3 sequences, about 7.1% appearing once. These records were also assigned to another study, of yellow fever vaccine responses in identical twins.

Sequencing was carried out using PBMCs. These receptors all come from a woman in her late teens or twenties in good health.

This clonotype was counted at least ten times. The CDR3 nucleotides read TGTGCCAGCAGTTTAGGTTTCCCGAACTGGGGCAATCAGCCCCAGCATTTT. As protein: CASSLGFPNWGNQPQHF. The chain employs TRBV12-3 or TRBV12-4 and TRBJ1-5; no definite D call. The CDR3 runs 17 residues. The germline V and J ends were trimmed by 1 base and 2 bases, with 15 bases remaining between them.

The rearrangement joins TRBV7-2 to TRBJ1-2; D is undetermined. CDR1 SGHTA and CDR2 FQGNSA come from the germline V gene. The length of the CDR3 is 14 residues. Trimming shortened V by 4 bases and J by 0 bases, and 9 bases separated the two germline ends. The CDR3 protein is CASSSVATNYGYTF. DNA of the CDR3: TGTGCCAGCAGCTCCGTAGCTACTAACTATGGCTACACCTTC.

This clonotype was found a few times. The gene calls are TRBV4-1 and TRBJ1-4; 8 bases match TRBD1. CDR3 size: 14 residues. Germline CDR1 MGHRA, CDR2 YSYEKL. V was clipped by 5 bases and J by 8 bases; unmatched bases: 7. In DNA form, the CDR3 reads TGCGCCAGCAGCGAGCAGGGGGCGGGAGAAAAACTGTTTTTT. Translation gives CASSEQGAGEKLFF.

This chain joins TRBV2 and TRBJ1-2; a weak D match, TRBD1 (5 bases). V lost 7 bases and J lost 1, with 13 bases in between. The germline V gene encodes CDR1 SNHLY and CDR2 FYNNEI. The CDR3 is 14 residues long. CDR3 protein: CASKGVGINYGYTF. The CDR3 nucleotides are TGTGCCAGCAAAGGGGTTGGGATTAACTATGGCTACACCTTC.

The table lists this clonotype with many counts. The chain carries TRBV7-8 and TRBJ2-3, with a tentative D call TRBD2 (5 bases). V was shortened by 4 bases and J by 2 bases, with 16 bases between the two germline ends. This CDR3 is built from 16 residues. CDR1 and CDR2 from the germline V gene are SGHVS and FQNEAQ. This CDR3 reads CASSSLAGQNTDTQYF. For the CDR3, the DNA is TGTGCCAGCAGCTCCCTGGCGGGCCAAAACACAGATACGCAGTATTTT.

This clonotype was observed at least ten times. This chain joins TRBV6-5 and TRBJ1-1; D gene ambiguous. CDR3 length equals 14 residues. V lost 2 bases and J 3 bases, leaving 10 bases between the germline ends. Per the germline V gene, CDR1 is MNHEY and CDR2 is SVGAGI. CDR3 in amino acids: CASSYETRYTEAFF. The CDR3 DNA sequence: TGTGCCAGCAGTTACGAGACAAGATACACTGAAGCTTTCTTT.

This clonotype was detected ten times or more. The chain is built from TRBV20-1 and TRBJ2-7, with 7 bases aligning to TRBD2. Germline loops: CDR1 DFQATT, CDR2 SNEGSKA (reference sequence). CDR3 length: 11 residues. V was clipped by 5 bases and J by 9 bases; unmatched bases: 7. This chain's CDR3 is CSASPREGQYV. The CDR3 coding sequence is TGCAGTGCTTCTCCCAGGGAGGGGCAGTACGTC.

This clonotype was detected a few times. The J gene is TRBJ2-7, the V gene TRBV28, with D possibly matching TRBD1 (6 bases). From germline, CDR1 is MDHEN and CDR2 SYDVKM. The CDR3 length is 13 residues. V was trimmed by 4 bases and J by 3 bases, leaving 10 bases between them. DNA for the CDR3: TGTGCCAGCAGTTCCAGGGGAGTCTACGAGCAGTACGTC. Translation gives CASSSRGVYEQYV.